This T cell receptor beta chain was retrieved from a study of a mutant IDH1 vaccine in newly diagnosed glioma. A word on this clone: Its matching antigen is unknown.

Libraries were prepared by immunoSEQ multiplex PCR; TCRdb keeps only in-frame clonotypes and omits some of them. The data hold roughly 39,000 clones, with roughly 74% observed a single time. As to time point: week 5, during vaccination. The vaccine gave 300 ug of a 20-mer mutant IDH1 peptide subcutaneously per dose. The CDR3 consists of 14 residues. CDR1 and CDR2 from the germline V gene are MNHEY and SVGAGI. With 6 bases removed from V and 5 bases from J, the gap between germline ends came to 11 bases. The rearrangement uses TRBV6-5 and TRBJ1-6; tentatively, D is TRBD1 (5 bases). This clonotype was obtained from a middle-aged man with glioma. The starting material was PBMCs, obtained from a glioma patient whose treatment included an IDH1 peptide vaccine. Here the CDR3 reads CASRGTADNSPLHF. DNA for the CDR3: TGTGCCAGCAGGGGGACGGCTGATAATTCACCCCTCCACTTT.